Below, 18 T cell receptor beta chains from the same sample are listed, as sequenced in a study of graft-versus-host responses after intestinal transplantation. For these receptors, no antigen is known. Some clones are missing from TCRdb's copy, which holds only in-frame ones; the method was immunoSEQ multiplex PCR. The sample includes tens of thousands of clones, about 89% of them seen just once. The source was unstimulated CD4+ T cells sorted from spleen or lymph node cells, collected before transplant. The source of these receptors is a human donor who was the organ donor for an intestinal transplant.

This rearrangement joins TRBV6-4 to TRBJ2-3, with TRBD2 identical over 9 bases. Trimming at V came to 5 bases and at J to 1 base, leaving 4 bases not matched to a gene. This CDR3 has 15 amino acids. Germline V CDR1 and CDR2: MRHNA, SNTAGT. As DNA, the CDR3 is TGTGCCAGCAGTTCCTCTAGCGGGGGCACAGATACGCAGTATTTT. It yields the protein CASSSSSGGTDTQYF.

The rearrangement joins TRBV19 to TRBJ2-3, with D perhaps TRBD2 (6 bases). The V gene lost 6 bases and the J gene lost 5 bases, with 15 bases spanning the gap. The germline V gene has CDR1 LNHDA and CDR2 SQIVND (reference sequence). This CDR3 contains 14 residues. The CDR3 sequence: CASRGLGEEDTQYF. The CDR3 DNA follows: TGTGCCAGTAGGGGACTCGGGGAGGAAGATACGCAGTATTTT.

V usage is TRBV7-9 and J usage is TRBJ2-3; 7 positions agree with TRBD2. The trim removed 3 bases at V and 8 bases at J, leaving 14 bases unmatched. The CDR3 has 16 residues. The V gene's germline CDR1 is SEHNR and CDR2 FQNEAQ (reference sequence). Here the CDR3 reads CASSFTRDYLLGTQYF. The CDR3 DNA sequence: TGTGCCAGCAGCTTTACCCGGGACTACCTCCTAGGTACGCAGTATTTT.

The J gene is TRBJ2-7, the V gene TRBV15; 7 bases are a match to TRBD2. The CDR3 totals 15 residues. Looked up from germline, CDR1 is LNHNV and CDR2 is YYDKDF (reference sequence). The V gene end was trimmed by 1 base and the J gene end by 3 bases; junction bases not matched to a gene: 6. The CDR3 nucleotides read TGTGCCACCAGCAGAGCCCCCCGCGGGGGCTACGAGCAGTACTTC. The encoded protein is CATSRAPRGGYEQYF.

The rearrangement uses TRBV28 and TRBJ1-1; the D is unclear. The germline V gene has CDR1 MDHEN and CDR2 SYDVKM. The V end lost 4 bases, the J end lost 5 bases, and 11 bases lay between the germline ends. The CDR3 is 13 residues long. The CDR3 DNA follows: TGTGCCAGCAGTTCCTTTTTGGAGACTGAAGCTTTCTTT. Protein: CASSSFLETEAFF.

This clone appeared a few times. The chain has TRBV28 and TRBJ2-2; 16 bases map to TRBD2. With V trimmed by 6 bases and J by 6 bases, 7 bases remained unmatched. Germline lookup yields CDR1 MDHEN and CDR2 SYDVKM. The length of the CDR3 is 17 residues. DNA of the CDR3: TGTGCCAGCAGCCCCCCGGGGACTAGCGGGAGGGCCGGGGAGCTGTTTTTT. The encoded protein is CASSPPGTSGRAGELFF.

This rearrangement joins TRBV5-3 to TRBJ1-4; 8 bases are a match to TRBD1. TRBV5-3 is marked as an open reading frame, function uncertain. With V trimmed by 10 bases and J by 6 bases, 17 bases remained unmatched. The CDR3 is made up of 16 amino acids. In DNA, the CDR3 is TGTGCCCGATGCGCAGGGGGCGGAAGGGCCGATGAAAAACTGTTTTTT. This encodes CARCAGGGRADEKLFF.

The chain is built from TRBV9 and TRBJ2-5; D is possibly TRBD1 (6 bases). The germline V gene has CDR1 SGDLS and CDR2 YYNGEE. The CDR3 runs to 15 residues. V was pared by 3 bases and J by 5 bases, with 17 bases between. As DNA, the CDR3 is TGTGCCAGCAGCGAGGGGGACATGGCGGGCGAGACCCAGTACTTC. It encodes CASSEGDMAGETQYF.

V is TRBV7-9 and J is TRBJ2-7; possibly TRBD1 for D (6 bases). The CDR3 covers 11 residues. V dropped 3 bases and J dropped 12 bases, with 12 bases sitting between them. Germline loops: CDR1 SEHNR, CDR2 FQNEAQ (reference sequence). Written as DNA, the CDR3 is TGTGCCAGCAGCTTTCAGGGGAGAACGTACTTC. Protein: CASSFQGRTYF.

The J gene is TRBJ1-5, the V gene TRBV19, with 7 bases identical to TRBD1. Germline V CDR1 and CDR2: LNHDA, SQIVND (reference sequence). The CDR3 runs 21 residues. J was trimmed by 0 bases and V by 2 bases; bases with no gene match: 19. The CDR3 protein is CASSIRWLEGQALYSNQPQHF. CDR3 DNA: TGTGCCAGTAGTATAAGGTGGTTGGAAGGACAGGCCCTCTATAGCAATCAGCCCCAGCATTTT.

This chain joins TRBV5-4 and TRBJ2-3; D is perhaps TRBD2 (6 bases). The CDR3 loop spans 18 amino acids. The V gene lost 3 bases and the J gene lost 1 base, with 21 bases spanning the gap. CDR1 and CDR2 from the germline V gene are SGHNT and YYREEE (reference sequence). The CDR3 nucleotides are TGTGCCAGCAGCTCCACGGGAGTCTTTTTTGGGGGCACAGATACGCAGTATTTT. It yields the protein CASSSTGVFFGGTDTQYF.

The chain employs TRBV7-8 and TRBJ2-5; 8 bases map to TRBD1. The germline V gene encodes CDR1 SGHVS and CDR2 FQNEAQ. The J segment lost 5 bases and the V segment lost 4 bases, leaving 3 bases of the junction unmatched. The CDR3 runs 13 residues. CDR3 protein: CASSSDRVETQYF. The CDR3 nucleotides are TGTGCCAGCAGCTCGGACAGGGTGGAGACCCAGTACTTC.

The chain joins TRBV19 to TRBJ2-5, with TRBD2 as a possible D gene (5 bases). The CDR3 runs 14 residues. V was trimmed by 3 bases and J by 0 bases, leaving 8 bases between them. Germline lookup yields CDR1 LNHDA and CDR2 SQIVND (reference sequence). CDR3 DNA: TGTGCCAGTAGTATTCCGGGGTACCAAGAGACCCAGTACTTC. Its translation is CASSIPGYQETQYF.

This chain uses TRBV27 with TRBJ2-2; 7 nucleotides agree with TRBD2. The CDR3 length is 15 residues. Germline CDR1 MNHEY, CDR2 SMNVEV (reference sequence). The junction had 7 bases not matched to a gene; V was cut back by 4 bases and J by 5 bases. The CDR3 spells CASSSSGVTTGELFF. Written as DNA, the CDR3 is TGTGCCAGCAGTTCAAGCGGGGTTACTACCGGGGAGCTGTTTTTT.

The CDR3 nucleotides read TGTGCCACCAGCCTCGGAATGACGGAGGGCTATGGCTACACCTTC. Its protein is CATSLGMTEGYGYTF. The chain is built from TRBV15 and TRBJ1-2; no clear D gene. The CDR3 runs 15 residues. Trimming left V 5 bases short and J 4 bases short, with 17 bases between. From germline, CDR1 is LNHNV and CDR2 YYDKDF (reference sequence).

The chain recombines TRBV18 with TRBJ2-1; D ambiguous. V was clipped by 2 bases and J by 3 bases, with 14 bases between them. From germline, CDR1 is KGHSH and CDR2 LQKENI. The length of the CDR3 is 16 residues. The CDR3 loop is CASSPLPGDLYNEQFF. In nucleotides, the CDR3 is TGTGCCAGCTCACCATTACCAGGTGATCTCTACAATGAGCAGTTCTTC.

The chain couples TRBV2 to TRBJ1-3, with 8 positions matching TRBD1. The CDR3 runs to 17 residues. Germline CDR1 and CDR2: SNHLY and FYNNEI. V lost 1 base, J lost 0 bases, and 5 bases stayed unmatched. Here the CDR3 DNA reads TGTGCCAGCAGTGAAGGGACAGGGAATCTCTCTGGAAACACCATATATTTT. Protein: CASSEGTGNLSGNTIYF.

This clone was detected a few times. One end of the junction is discordant with germline, which a read error may explain. CDR3 protein: CASSLGVQETQYF. In DNA, the CDR3 is TGTGCTAGCAGCTTAGGAGTTCAAGAGACCCAGTACTTC. The V and J genes are TRBV7-7 and TRBJ2-5; D remains unclear. This CDR3 has 13 residues. Germline lookup yields CDR1 SSHAT and CDR2 FNYEAQ (reference sequence).